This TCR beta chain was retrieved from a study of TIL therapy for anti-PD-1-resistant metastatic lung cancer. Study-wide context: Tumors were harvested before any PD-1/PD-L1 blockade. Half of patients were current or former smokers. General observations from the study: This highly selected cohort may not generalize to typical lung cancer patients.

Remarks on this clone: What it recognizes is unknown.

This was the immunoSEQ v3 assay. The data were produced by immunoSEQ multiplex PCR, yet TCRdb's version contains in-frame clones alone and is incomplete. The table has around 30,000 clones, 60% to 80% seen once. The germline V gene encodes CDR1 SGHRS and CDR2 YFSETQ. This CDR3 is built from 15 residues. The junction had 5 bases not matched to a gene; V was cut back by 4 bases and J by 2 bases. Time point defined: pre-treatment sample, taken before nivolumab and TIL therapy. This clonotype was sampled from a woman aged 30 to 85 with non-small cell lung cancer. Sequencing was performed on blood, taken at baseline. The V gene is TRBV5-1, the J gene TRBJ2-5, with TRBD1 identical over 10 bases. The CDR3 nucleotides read TGCGCCAGCAGCCTGGCGGGACAGGGGCAAGAGACCCAGTACTTC. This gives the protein CASSLAGQGQETQYF.